Shown below are 31 T cell receptor beta chains from a single sample sequenced in a study of CD8+ T cells in alopecia areata (dated by TCRdb to 2017 to 2018). Libraries came from the immunoSEQ multiplex PCR assay. To provide template for TCR sequencing, every sample had RNA extracted and reverse transcribed into cDNA. Here the immuneACCESS table is served through TCRdb, limited to in-frame sequences with V and J called. Missing clones are a known gap in these copies; in checked studies unresolved V genes cover under half, and the rest lacks a known reason. The sample yields approximately 34,000 clones; roughly half were counted once. Together, the top ten hold 40% of the sample. The sample consisted of NKG2D-high CD8+ T cells sorted from blood. The sample's cell subset or site, from its label and the paper: sorted CD8+ NKG2D-high blood T cells. The source is a human donor with alopecia areata.

This chain connects TRBV2 to TRBJ2-1, with TRBD2 as a possible D gene (5 bases). The V end was cut by 9 bases, the J end by 4 bases, with 13 bases between. Germline CDR1 SNHLY, CDR2 FYNNEI. The CDR3 is 13 residues long. CDR3 bases: TGTGCCAGTTTACCAGAGGGATACAATGAGCAGTTCTTC. This codes for CASLPEGYNEQFF. Full variable domain (missing parts from reference TRBV2 and TRBJ2-1): EPEVTQTPSHQVTQMGQEVILRCVPISNHLYFYWYRQILGQKVEFLVSFYNNEISEKSEIFDDQFSVERPDGSNFTLKIRSTKLEDSAMYFCASLPEGYNEQFFGPGTRLTVL.

The V call is TRBV7-9, the J call TRBJ2-3; 8 positions match TRBD1. The CDR3 length is 15 residues. From germline, CDR1 is SEHNR and CDR2 FQNEAQ (reference sequence). The V and J ends lost 5 bases and 3 bases, in that order; junction bases with no gene match: 7. CDR3 coding DNA: TGTGCCAGCAGCCTTCGACAGGGGCAGACAGATACGCAGTATTTT. Translation: CASSLRQGQTDTQYF.

The sample holds a few counts of this clone. The V gene is TRBV7-9, the J gene TRBJ2-7; 7 nucleotides align to TRBD1. This CDR3 spans 14 amino acids. V lost 3 bases to trimming and J lost 6 bases; unmatched junction nucleotides: 8. Germline-derived CDR1 and CDR2 are SEHNR and FQNEAQ (reference sequence). Here the CDR3 reads CASSFPGQPGEQYF. The CDR3 coding sequence is TGTGCCAGCAGCTTCCCGGGACAGCCCGGCGAGCAGTACTTC.

This chain links TRBV27 with TRBJ1-1, with 10 bases matching TRBD1. The germline V gene encodes CDR1 MNHEY and CDR2 SMNVEV (reference sequence). V was clipped by 6 bases and J by 3 bases; unmatched bases: 7. The CDR3 spans 15 residues. The CDR3 spells CASRDRGETDTEAFF. CDR3 sequence (DNA): TGTGCCAGCAGGGACAGGGGGGAGACGGACACTGAAGCTTTCTTT.

As for this clone: This sample also contains other DNA sequences that code for the same CDR3. V is TRBV19 and J is TRBJ2-1, with D possibly being TRBD2 (5 bases). Germline CDR1 is LNHDA and CDR2 is SQIVND (reference sequence). Trimming stripped 2 bases from V and 0 bases from J, with 8 bases between. This CDR3 has 15 residues. The chain's CDR3 is CASSISGSSYNEQFF. CDR3 DNA sequence: TGTGCCAGTAGTATATCGGGGAGCTCCTACAATGAGCAGTTCTTC.

This clone was found a few times. The chain links TRBV5-1 to TRBJ2-7; no definite D call. This CDR3 is built from 12 residues. Germline lookup yields CDR1 SGHRS and CDR2 YFSETQ. V was clipped by 0 bases and J by 6 bases, with 7 bases between them. In DNA form, the CDR3 reads TGCGCCAGCAGCTTGGCCCTTGGCGAGCAGTACTTC. It yields the protein CASSLALGEQYF.

This chain joins TRBV7-2 and TRBJ2-7; 14 nucleotides align to TRBD2. The germline gives CDR1 SGHTA, CDR2 FQGNSA. V dropped 3 bases and J dropped 4; count of bases not matched to a gene: 2. The CDR3 covers 15 residues. The CDR3, as DNA: TGTGCCAGCAGCTTGGGGACTAGCGGGGGTTACGAGCAGTACTTC. Translating it yields CASSLGTSGGYEQYF.

The DNA for the CDR3 is TGTGCCAGCAGTGAAGAGGTCGCAGGGGGCTCCTACGAGCAGTACTTC. This translates into CASSEEVAGGSYEQYF. V usage is TRBV6-1 and J usage is TRBJ2-7; 7 nucleotides line up with TRBD1. After removal of 1 base from V and 0 bases from J, the junction contained 6 bases not matched to a gene. Germline assignment: CDR1 MNHNS and CDR2 SASEGT. CDR3 length equals 16 residues.

This clone is large by share. The chain has TRBV16 and TRBJ2-5, with D possibly being TRBD1 or TRBD2 (5 bases each). The CDR3 contains 13 residues. CDR1 is KGHSY and CDR2 is FQNENV in the germline V gene. Deletions cut 3 bases from V and 7 bases from J, with 12 bases between. Written as DNA, the CDR3 is TGTGCCAGCAGCCAGGACTGGGGGAGGACCCAGTACTTC. Protein product: CASSQDWGRTQYF.

Here the CDR3 DNA reads TGTGCCAGCAGCCCTCCGGGGGATAATTCACCCCTCCACTTT. It is translated as CASSPPGDNSPLHF. V usage is TRBV7-6 and J usage is TRBJ1-6; TRBD1 might be the D (5 bases). Trimming removed 5 bases from V and 5 bases from J, with 10 bases in between. This CDR3 has 14 amino acids. Germline lookup yields CDR1 SGHVS and CDR2 FNYEAQ.

V usage is TRBV4-2 and J usage is TRBJ2-5; 7 nucleotides align to TRBD1. V shed 4 bases, J shed 0 bases, and the junction held 2 bases outside the gene matches. The germline CDR1 and CDR2 sequences are LGHNA and YNFKEQ. This CDR3 has 14 amino acids. The CDR3: CASSPGTDQETQYF. The CDR3 nucleotides read TGTGCCAGCAGCCCTGGGACAGACCAAGAGACCCAGTACTTC.

This chain links TRBV13 with TRBJ2-7; no firm D call. V was cut by 4 bases and J by 0 bases, with 19 bases left in between. The CDR3 covers 17 residues. Germline CDR1 and CDR2: PRHDT and FYEKMQ (reference sequence). The CDR3, as DNA: TGTGCCAGCAGCTCCTCGTTCCTACCCTCGAGCTCCTACGAGCAGTACTTC. This encodes CASSSSFLPSSSYEQYF. The full variable domain, in which reference TRBV13 and TRBJ2-7 provide the parts outside the CDR3, is AAGVIQSPRHLIKEKRETATLKCYPIPRHDTVYWYQQGPGQDPQFLISFYEKMQSDKGSIPDRFSAQQFSDYHSELNMSSLELGDSALYFCASSSSFLPSSSYEQYFGPGTRLTVT.

This chain connects TRBV28 to TRBJ2-3; D uncertain. Germline lookup yields CDR1 MDHEN and CDR2 SYDVKM. Trimming left V 3 bases short and J 0 bases short, with 7 bases between. This CDR3 spans 14 amino acids. CDR3 loop: CASSFLESTDTQYF. For the CDR3, the DNA is TGTGCCAGCAGTTTCCTGGAGAGCACAGATACGCAGTATTTT.

The count of this clone is one. The genes are TRBV25-1 and TRBJ2-2; D remains unclear. This CDR3 is built from 12 residues. V was shortened by 1 base and J by 7 bases, with 4 bases between the two germline ends. Germline values: CDR1 MGHDK, CDR2 SYGVNS. In DNA, the CDR3 is TGTGCCAGCAGTGAATCGGGCGGGGAGCTGTTTTTT. Protein sequence: CASSESGGELFF.

The CDR3 is CASIPRGSTGANVLTF. Here the CDR3 DNA reads TGTGCCAGCATTCCCAGGGGGTCCACTGGGGCCAACGTCCTGACTTTC. V and J are TRBV2 and TRBJ2-6, with 7 nucleotides matching TRBD1. V lost 7 bases, J lost 2 bases, and 8 bases stayed unmatched. Germline V CDR1 and CDR2: SNHLY, FYNNEI. This CDR3 has 16 amino acids.

The rearrangement joins TRBV21-1 to TRBJ2-5; the table's D call TRBD2 went unverified against the DNA. TRBV21-1 is a pseudogene locus. This CDR3 is 16 amino acids long. As DNA, the CDR3 is TGTGCCAGCAGCTCCTCTTCTACGGGAGGGCAAGAGACCCAGTACTTC. Residues: CASSSSSTGGQETQYF.

The sample holds a few counts of this clone. The chain has TRBV7-9 and TRBJ1-1, with a possible D match to TRBD1 (5 bases). V was clipped by 1 base and J by 5 bases, with 11 bases between them. This CDR3 comprises 14 residues. From germline, CDR1 is SEHNR and CDR2 FQNEAQ (reference sequence). This CDR3 reads CASSLGGGRTEAFF. CDR3 sequence (DNA): TGTGCCAGCAGCTTAGGTGGGGGGAGGACTGAAGCTTTCTTT.

The CDR3 reads CSVEGLGGSITDTQYF. CDR3 nucleotides: TGCAGCGTTGAAGGGCTGGGCGGCTCTATCACAGATACGCAGTATTTT. The J gene is TRBJ2-3, the V gene TRBV29-1; D gene uncertain. Germline V lookup: CDR1 SQVTM, CDR2 ANQGSEA. The CDR3 sequence is 16 residues long. The ends were cut back, 1 base at V and 2 bases at J, with 16 bases in the middle.

J is TRBJ2-1 and V is TRBV27; TRBD2 might be the D (6 bases). Germline CDR1 and CDR2: MNHEY and SMNVEV (reference sequence). This CDR3 region has 17 residues. V was clipped by 4 bases and J by 0 bases, with 16 bases between them. CDR3 bases: TGTGCCAGCAGTTCCCCTCGAGGGACTGCCTCCTACAATGAGCAGTTCTTC. Protein: CASSSPRGTASYNEQFF.

This sequence joins TRBV5-1 and TRBJ1-2; D ambiguous. CDR1 is SGHRS, CDR2 YFSETQ, per germline. CDR3 length equals 13 residues. Trimming cost V 5 bases and J 3 bases, with 11 bases left between them. CDR3 sequence: CASRKDDYYGYTF. Written as DNA, the CDR3 is TGCGCCAGCAGGAAGGACGATTACTATGGCTACACCTTC. The full variable domain, with the rest looked up from reference TRBV5-1 and TRBJ1-2, is KAGVTQTPRYLIKTRGQQVTLSCSPISGHRSVSWYQQTPGQGLQFLFEYFSETQRNKGNFPGRFSGRQFSNSRSEMNVSTLELGDSALYLCASRKDDYYGYTFGSGTRLTVV.

The genes are TRBV2 and TRBJ2-7; TRBD1 aligns across 10 bases. The CDR3 spans 11 residues. Germline V gene sequence: CDR1 SNHLY, CDR2 FYNNEI. J lost 8 bases, V lost 9 bases, and 4 bases had no gene match. The CDR3 sequence: CARGQGNQQYF. CDR3 nucleotides: TGTGCCAGGGGACAGGGGAACCAGCAGTACTTC.

The gene calls are TRBV5-1 and TRBJ2-7; D possibly corresponds to TRBD1 (5 bases). CDR1 SGHRS and CDR2 YFSETQ come from the germline V gene. The CDR3 covers 15 residues. V lost 0 bases and J lost 4, with 14 bases in between. CDR3 bases: TGCGCCAGCAGCTTGGATGGGGCCCCCCGGTACGAGCAGTACTTC. Amino acid sequence: CASSLDGAPRYEQYF.

The chain couples TRBV7-2 to TRBJ2-3; D is unclear. In germline, CDR1 is SGHTA, CDR2 FQGNSA. This CDR3 is built from 14 residues. V shed 3 bases and J shed 6 bases, with 13 bases lying between them. CDR3 bases: TGTGCCAGCAGCTTTAGCCAGTCTGGCGATACGCAGTATTTT. Protein sequence: CASSFSQSGDTQYF.

This clone was seen a handful of times. The CDR3: CASNPGQGFQPQHF. Written as DNA, the CDR3 is TGTGCCAGTAATCCGGGACAGGGCTTTCAGCCCCAGCATTTT. The V gene is TRBV19, the J gene TRBJ1-5, with 9 bases that match TRBD1. This CDR3 is 14 amino acids long. V trimming: 7 bases; J trimming: 6 bases; junction bases outside the gene matches: 7. Germline V gene sequence: CDR1 LNHDA, CDR2 SQIVND (reference sequence).

This clone was found once. V gene TRBV2 combines with J gene TRBJ2-5; 7 positions agree with TRBD2. V lost 0 bases, J lost 0 bases, and 13 bases stayed unmatched. There are 19 residues in the CDR3. CDR1 and CDR2 from the germline V gene are SNHLY and FYNNEI. CDR3: CASSEALRLGGSYQETQYF. The DNA of the CDR3 is TGTGCCAGCAGTGAAGCGCTTCGTCTTGGCGGGAGCTACCAAGAGACCCAGTACTTC.

V and J are TRBV9 and TRBJ2-1; D ambiguous. The CDR3 is 12 residues long. The germline gives CDR1 SGDLS, CDR2 YYNGEE. V lost 2 bases and J lost 3, with 3 bases in between. The CDR3 protein is CASSVRYNEQFF. The CDR3 bases are TGTGCCAGCAGCGTCCGCTACAATGAGCAGTTCTTC.

V is TRBV29-1 and J is TRBJ1-2, with 9 positions matching TRBD1. The germline V gene has CDR1 SQVTM and CDR2 ANQGSEA. J gave up 7 bases and V 1 base, and 7 bases lay outside the gene matches. This CDR3 spans 14 amino acids. This CDR3 reads CSVEVPGTGFGYTF. CDR3 bases: TGCAGCGTTGAAGTTCCCGGGACAGGGTTTGGCTACACCTTC.

CDR3 sequence: CASSGTYNEQFF. The CDR3 DNA follows: TGTGCCAGCAGCGGTACTTACAATGAGCAGTTCTTC. The chain employs TRBV7-9 and TRBJ2-1; no reliable D call. With 5 bases removed from V and 4 bases from J, the gap between germline ends came to 6 bases. Germline values: CDR1 SEHNR, CDR2 FQNEAQ (reference sequence). This CDR3 spans 12 amino acids.

The chain joins TRBV4-3 to TRBJ2-7; maybe TRBD1 (5 bases). The ends were cut back, 0 bases at V and 4 bases at J, with 13 bases in the middle. The CDR3 spans 15 residues. Germline loops: CDR1 LGHNA, CDR2 YSLEER. Written as DNA, the CDR3 is TGCGCCAGCAGCCAAGATTGGCAGGGATTTTACGAGCAGTACTTC. Residues: CASSQDWQGFYEQYF.

The V call is TRBV19, the J call TRBJ1-1; 9 nucleotides agree with TRBD1. The germline V gene has CDR1 LNHDA and CDR2 SQIVND (reference sequence). J lost 11 bases, V lost 6 bases, and 7 bases had no gene match. The CDR3 extends over 12 amino acids. The CDR3: CASRDRGWLAFF. The CDR3 DNA is TGTGCCAGTAGGGACAGGGGCTGGTTGGCTTTCTTT.

The gene calls are TRBV4-1 and TRBJ2-7; possibly TRBD2 for D (6 bases). The CDR3 sequence is 15 residues long. Looked up from germline, CDR1 is MGHRA and CDR2 is YSYEKL. Trimming left V 1 base short and J 2 bases short, with 12 bases between. The CDR3 DNA reads as TGCGCCAGCAGCCAAGCCGCCGGAGGGGCCTACGAGCAGTACTTC. This codes for CASSQAAGGAYEQYF.